This T cell receptor beta chain derives from a study of cytomegalovirus exposure and HLA in healthy donors. Study-wide results and caveats: In an earlier analysis, productive rearrangement rates for most beta V segments clustered near 87% or 30%.

In regard to this clone: What it recognizes is unknown.

The CDR3 totals 14 residues. The germline V gene encodes CDR1 KGHSH and CDR2 LQKENI. The ends were cut back, 3 bases at V and 9 bases at J, with 15 bases in the middle. The PCR used 60 Vbeta and 13 Jbeta primers. The data were produced by immunoSEQ multiplex PCR, yet TCRdb's version contains in-frame clones alone and is incomplete. The sample consists of about 150,000 clones, around 74% of them appearing once. This TCR was sampled from a young man in good health and CMV-seronegative. V gene TRBV18 combines with J gene TRBJ2-1; D uncertain. Sequencing was performed on PBMCs. In nucleotides, the CDR3 is TGTGCCAGCTCACCTCTCGGAGTCGTGGTTGAGCAGTTCTTC. Its translation is CASSPLGVVVEQFF. Looking up the rest from reference TRBV18 and TRBJ2-1 gives the full variable domain: NAGVMQNPRHLVRRRGQEARLRCSPMKGHSHVYWYRQLPEEGLKFMVYLQKENIIDESGMPKERFSAEFPKEGPSILRIQQVVRGDSAAYFCASSPLGVVVEQFFGPGTRLTVL.